A selection of T cell receptor beta chains follows, all from one sample in a study of blood T cells in healthy people across ages. TCRdb reanalysed the 5' RACE reads using MiXCR and keeps one entry per CDR3 protein. The sample holds some 1.5 million distinct CDR3 sequences, about 30% seen once. The specimen was blood. These receptors all stem from a woman aged 30 to 39 in good health. The CDR3 runs from the conserved cysteine through the conserved F or W. A D gene is named only where the DNA matches it firmly. Rows may omit the clone size; those that give it use once, few, many or a size class.

12,few,.,TRBJ2-7,TRBV30,CAWSAVLREQYF,TGTGCCTGGAGTGCTGTGTTGCGGGAGCAGTACTTC
10,few,.,TRBJ2-2,TRBV6-2/TRBV6-3,CASGGRELFF,TGTGCCAGCGGCGGTCGGGAGCTGTTTTTT
12,few,TRBD2,TRBJ2-5,TRBV20-1,CSGGGVQETQYF,TGCAGTGGGGGGGGGGTCCAAGAGACCCAGTACTTC
15,many,TRBD2,TRBJ2-3,TRBV12-3/TRBV12-4,CASSFSGGSTDTQYF,TGTGCCAGCAGTTTTAGCGGGGGTAGCACAGATACGCAGTATTTT
17,.,.,TRBJ1-6,TRBV21-1,CASSKNGKPQYNSPLHF,TGTGCCAGCAGCAAAAACGGGAAACCCCAATATAATTCACCCCTCCACTTT
15,.,TRBD2,TRBJ2-1,TRBV6-2/TRBV6-3,CASSQLAGGPYIEFF,TGTGCCAGCAGCCAACTAGCGGGAGGGCCATATATAGAGTTCTTC
12,many,.,TRBJ2-3,TRBV12-3/TRBV12-4,CASSLAGPVKYF,TGTGCCAGCAGTTTAGCGGGGCCGGTGAAGTATTTT
14,.,TRBD2,TRBJ2-1,TRBV24-1,CATSETSGLNEQFF,TGTGCCACCAGTGAGACTAGCGGACTAAATGAGCAGTTCTTC
17,few,TRBD2,TRBJ2-5,TRBV6-2/TRBV6-3,CASSLGRTSGGRETQYF,TGTGCCAGCAGTCTCGGGCGGACTAGCGGAGGGCGGGAGACCCAGTACTTC
15,.,TRBD1,TRBJ1-2,TRBV6-6,CASRPLQGDGYGYTF,TGTGCCAGCAGACCCCTTCAGGGGGACGGCTATGGCTACACCTTC
16,.,.,TRBJ2-7,TRBV30,CAWSKSLTGADYEQYF,TGTGCCTGGAGCAAATCTTTAACCGGGGCCGACTACGAGCAGTACTTC
15,few,.,TRBJ1-1,TRBV7-9,CASSLAGERYTEAFF,TGTGCCAGCAGCTTAGCCGGCGAACGGTACACTGAAGCTTTCTTT
11,few,.,TRBJ1-1,TRBV29-1,CSVEGPGRAFF,TGCAGCGTTGAGGGCCCGGGACGAGCTTTCTTT
14,once,.,TRBJ2-1,TRBV13,CASNSGSSGDEQFF,TGTGCCAGCAACTCGGGATCATCAGGGGATGAGCAGTTCTTC
14,.,.,TRBJ1-1,TRBV5-1,CASSQLGERAEAFF,TGCGCCAGCAGTCAGTTAGGGGAGCGGGCTGAAGCTTTCTTT
15,.,TRBD1,TRBJ2-5,TRBV5-1,CASSTTGTVRETQYF,TGCGCCAGCAGCACGACGGGGACAGTTCGAGAGACCCAGTACTTC
14,.,TRBD2,TRBJ2-3,TRBV27,CASSLTSGRNTQYF,TGTGCCAGCAGTTTGACTAGCGGGAGAAATACGCAGTATTTT
16,few,TRBD2,TRBJ2-1,TRBV11-2,CASSLTESGGVNEQFF,TGTGCCAGCAGCCTCACGGAAAGCGGGGGGGTAAATGAGCAGTTCTTC
15,.,.,TRBJ2-1,TRBV15,CATSRDGLLHNEQFF,TGTGCCACCAGCAGAGATGGTCTCCTCCACAATGAGCAGTTCTTC
16,.,TRBD2,TRBJ2-1,TRBV29-1,CSAGVSGGSSYNEQFF,TGCAGCGCTGGCGTTAGCGGGGGGTCTTCCTACAATGAGCAGTTCTTC
15,many,TRBD2,TRBJ2-1,TRBV10-1,CASSLGLAGDGEQFF,TGCGCCAGCAGCCTTGGACTAGCGGGAGATGGGGAGCAGTTCTTC
12,few,.,TRBJ2-3,TRBV14,CASSQVRRTQYF,TGTGCCAGCAGCCAAGTTCGTCGTACGCAGTATTTT
15,.,TRBD2,TRBJ2-5,TRBV20-1,CSAPRDYWEYETQYF,TGCAGTGCTCCCCGGGACTACTGGGAGTACGAGACCCAGTACTTC
15,many,TRBD1,TRBJ2-6,TRBV10-3,CAISDGQGGANVLTF,TGTGCCATCAGTGATGGACAGGGTGGGGCCAACGTCCTGACTTTC
15,few,TRBD2,TRBJ2-3,TRBV6-6,CASRRGTSGFGTQYF,TGTGCCAGCAGACGTGGGACTAGCGGGTTCGGTACGCAGTATTTT
14,.,.,TRBJ1-5,TRBV7-9,CASSPPGVDQPQHF,TGTGCCAGCAGCCCCCCGGGGGTGGATCAGCCCCAGCATTTT
15,few,.,TRBJ2-5,TRBV9,CASSVEASDQETRYF,TGTGCCAGCAGCGTAGAAGCTAGCGACCAAGAGACCCGGTACTTC
13,.,.,TRBJ2-5,TRBV29-1,CSPWVLPNNEQYF,TGCAGCCCCTGGGTCCTACCCAACAATGAGCAGTACTTC
14,many,.,TRBJ2-5,TRBV5-1,CASSSGGPQETQYF,TGCGCCAGCAGCTCCGGGGGGCCCCAAGAGACCCAGTACTTC